This T cell receptor beta chain was recorded in a study of T cells expressing NK-cell markers. About the research overall: In the group of eight sequenced donors, seven were HCMV-seropositive and one was seronegative.

Whole-study findings and limits: Clarity on HCMV specificity was lacking for the expanded NKG2C+ T cell clones.

Making the TCR beta cDNA relied on 5'RACE template switching with UMIs. Each CDR3 protein gets one entry in TCRdb, which reprocessed the 5' RACE reads and gives no DNA. The sample shows about 110,000 distinct CDR3 sequences, and less than 20% sits with its ten largest clones. To note about this clonotype: Antigen: not known.

The clonotype originates from a woman between 18 and 70 years old in good health. Sequencing was done on a sample of blood T cells: a sorted CD56 or NKG2C T cell subset, CD4+ or CD8+ T cells, or bulk PBMC T cells (not recorded which).

The CDR3 loop reads CATSRDGGTDTQYF. This chain links TRBV15 with TRBJ2-3; TCRdb's assignment of TRBD2 cannot be checked, as there is no DNA. This CDR3 has 14 amino acids. Germline loops: CDR1 LNHNV, CDR2 YYDKDF (reference sequence).